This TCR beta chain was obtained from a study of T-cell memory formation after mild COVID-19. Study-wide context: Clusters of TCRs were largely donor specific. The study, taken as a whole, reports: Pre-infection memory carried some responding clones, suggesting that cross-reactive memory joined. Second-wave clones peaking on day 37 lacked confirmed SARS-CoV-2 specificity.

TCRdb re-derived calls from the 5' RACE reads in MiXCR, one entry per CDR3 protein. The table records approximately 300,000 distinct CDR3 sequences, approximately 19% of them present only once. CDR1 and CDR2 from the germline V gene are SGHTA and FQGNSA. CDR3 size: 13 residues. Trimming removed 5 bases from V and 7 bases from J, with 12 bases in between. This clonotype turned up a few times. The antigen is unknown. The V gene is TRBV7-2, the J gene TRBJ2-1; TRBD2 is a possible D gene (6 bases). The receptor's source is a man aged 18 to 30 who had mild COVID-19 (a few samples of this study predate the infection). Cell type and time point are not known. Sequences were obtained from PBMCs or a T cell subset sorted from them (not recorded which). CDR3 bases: TGTGCCAGCAGCCCTTATAGCGGTAATGAGCAGTTCTTC. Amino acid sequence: CASSPYSGNEQFF.